Each of the 29 T cell receptor beta chains below was sequenced from the same sample in a study of blood T cell repertoires in COVID-19. TCRdb's copy holds only in-frame clones and misses some; the assay was immunoSEQ multiplex PCR. The data show hundreds of thousands of clones, over 80% seen once. Sequenced input: peripheral blood. The receptors stem from a woman in her forties who had recovered from COVID-19.

The V call is TRBV30, the J call TRBJ1-6, with TRBD1 as a possible D gene (5 bases). V lost 3 bases and J lost 7, with 19 bases in between. From germline, CDR1 is GTSNPN and CDR2 SVGIG (reference sequence). This CDR3 spans 16 amino acids. CDR3 DNA sequence: TGTGCCTGGAGACCGGGAGTGGGGCTGGGGAATTCACCCCTCCACTTT. Amino acid sequence: CAWRPGVGLGNSPLHF.

This chain connects TRBV5-4 to TRBJ1-4, with TRBD1 as a possible D gene (6 bases). CDR1 SGHNT and CDR2 YYREEE come from the germline V gene (reference sequence). This CDR3 is 15 amino acids long. Trimming left V 4 bases short and J 2 bases short, with 12 bases between. Written as DNA, the CDR3 is TGTGCCAGCAGCCTACACAGGGTGACTAATGAAAAACTGTTTTTT. This codes for CASSLHRVTNEKLFF.

The chain joins TRBV18 to TRBJ2-1; maybe TRBD1 (5 bases). Germline V gives CDR1 KGHSH, CDR2 LQKENI. V lost 4 bases and J lost 8, with 9 bases in between. This CDR3 spans 12 amino acids. This chain's CDR3 is CASSRGIDEQFF. The CDR3 region has the DNA TGTGCCAGCTCACGGGGCATCGATGAGCAGTTCTTC.

CDR3 amino acids: CASSVAALMTVDYTF. In DNA, the CDR3 is TGTGCCAGCAGCGTGGCTGCTCTTATGACAGTGGACTACACCTTC. The genes are TRBV5-6 and TRBJ1-2; D might be TRBD1 (5 bases). The CDR3 loop spans 15 amino acids. V was trimmed by 4 bases and J by 10 bases, leaving 23 bases between them. Germline V gene sequence: CDR1 SGHDT, CDR2 YYEEEE.

The CDR3 DNA reads TGTGCCATCAGTGAACAGGGGGTTGGCTACACCTTC. Amino acid sequence: CAISEQGVGYTF. The chain carries TRBV10-3 and TRBJ1-2; 8 nucleotides match TRBD1. V dropped 3 bases and J dropped 7; count of bases not matched to a gene: 1. In germline, CDR1 is ENHRY, CDR2 SYGVKD. The CDR3 is made up of 12 amino acids.

Details on this clone: Mismatch with germline at one junction end may stem from a read error. This chain connects TRBV5-1 to TRBJ2-7; perhaps TRBD2 as D (6 bases). Germline CDR1 reads SGHRS; CDR2 reads YFSETQ. The CDR3 length is 13 residues. The CDR3 loop is CASSLGGDSRNCF. The CDR3 DNA sequence: TGCGCCAGCAGCTTGGGGGGGGACTCCCGGAATTGTTTC. Complete variable domain (other parts from reference TRBV5-1 and TRBJ2-7): KAGVTQTPRYLIKTRGQQVTLSCSPISGHRSVSWYQQTPGQGLQFLFEYFSETQRNKGNFPGRFSGRQFSNSRSEMNVSTLELGDSALYLCASSLGGDSRNCFGPGTRLTVT.

This sequence joins TRBV2 and TRBJ2-2, with a tentative D call TRBD2 (5 bases). CDR1 SNHLY and CDR2 FYNNEI come from the germline V gene. The CDR3 spans 15 residues. V was trimmed by 6 bases and J by 2 bases, leaving 13 bases between them. The CDR3 loop reads CASRLDGDNTGELFF. CDR3 DNA sequence: TGTGCCAGCAGACTGGACGGGGATAACACCGGGGAGCTGTTTTTT.

The gene calls are TRBV9 and TRBJ2-3, with 9 bases lining up with TRBD1. The ends lost 7 bases at V and 3 bases at J; junction bases unmatched: 3. Germline V gene sequence: CDR1 SGDLS, CDR2 YYNGEE. This CDR3 contains 13 residues. The CDR3 protein is CASGGQGTDTQYF. CDR3 nucleotide sequence: TGTGCCAGCGGGGGACAGGGAACAGATACGCAGTATTTT.

The chain carries TRBV7-2 and TRBJ1-4; D uncertain. This CDR3 is built from 15 residues. Germline CDR1 SGHTA, CDR2 FQGNSA. The V and J ends lost 4 bases and 6 bases respectively, with 15 bases between them. The CDR3 reads CASSSQVRVDEKLFF. CDR3 in DNA: TGTGCCAGCAGCTCCCAGGTTCGCGTCGATGAAAAACTGTTTTTT. The variable domain in full, completed from reference TRBV7-2 and TRBJ1-4, reads GAGVSQSPSNKVTEKGKDVELRCDPISGHTALYWYRQSLGQGLEFLIYFQGNSAPDKSGLPSDRFSAERTGGSVSTLTIQRTQQEDSAVYLCASSSQVRVDEKLFFGSGTQLSVL.

The chain joins TRBV6-5 to TRBJ2-3; the match to TRBD2 covers 9 bases. The CDR3 covers 16 residues. Looked up from germline, CDR1 is MNHEY and CDR2 is SVGAGI. Trimming at V came to 4 bases and at J to 4 bases, leaving 9 bases not matched to a gene. This CDR3 reads CASSSTSGGPPDTQYF. The CDR3 nucleotides read TGTGCCAGCAGTTCGACTAGCGGCGGACCGCCAGATACGCAGTATTTT.

The chain combines TRBV27 with TRBJ2-2, with 8 bases aligning to TRBD1. The V gene's germline CDR1 is MNHEY and CDR2 SMNVEV (reference sequence). The V gene end was trimmed by 2 bases and the J gene end by 2 bases; junction bases not matched to a gene: 1. This CDR3 is built from 15 residues. The CDR3 here is CASSLTGGNTGELFF. The CDR3 nucleotides read TGTGCCAGCAGTTTAACAGGGGGAAACACCGGGGAGCTGTTTTTT.

The V call is TRBV28, the J call TRBJ1-2; D is undetermined. The length of the CDR3 is 14 residues. Per the germline V gene, CDR1 is MDHEN and CDR2 is SYDVKM. V was shortened by 2 bases and J by 5 bases, with 12 bases between the two germline ends. The CDR3 bases are TGTGCCAGCAGTTTAGGAACTACCTTATATGGCTACACCTTC. Protein sequence: CASSLGTTLYGYTF.

The gene calls are TRBV9 and TRBJ1-1; D ambiguous. V lost 1 base, J lost 3 bases, and 10 bases lay in between. The germline gives CDR1 SGDLS, CDR2 YYNGEE. The CDR3 runs to 14 residues. DNA of the CDR3: TGTGCCAGCAGCGTAAACAGCTTGCACACTGAAGCTTTCTTT. Its protein product is CASSVNSLHTEAFF.

This clone is a singleton in its sample. The chain links TRBV4-2 to TRBJ1-3; D is unresolved. The V gene's germline CDR1 is LGHNA and CDR2 YNFKEQ. V lost 0 bases and J lost 0, with 9 bases in between. The CDR3 has 16 residues. The CDR3: CASSQDKYSSGNTIYF. The DNA of the CDR3 is TGTGCCAGCAGCCAAGATAAGTACAGCTCTGGAAACACCATATATTTT.

The chain joins TRBV2 to TRBJ1-2, with TRBD1 matching 7 bases. After removal of 6 bases from V and 4 bases from J, the junction contained 5 bases not matched to a gene. The CDR3 is 13 amino acids. CDR1 is SNHLY and CDR2 is FYNNEI in the germline V gene. CDR3 nucleotide sequence: TGTGCCAGCAGGACCGGGACAGCCTATGGCTACACCTTC. Translated: CASRTGTAYGYTF.

This clone was seen a single time. The rearrangement uses TRBV7-6 and TRBJ2-2; D may be TRBD1 (5 bases). Trimming removed 3 bases from V and 5 bases from J, with 13 bases in between. Germline CDR1 reads SGHVS; CDR2 reads FNYEAQ. The CDR3 sequence is 15 residues long. The CDR3 DNA reads as TGTGCCAGCAGCTTGATCAGGGCAGGGACCGGGGAGCTGTTTTTT. Its protein product is CASSLIRAGTGELFF.

This clone was detected a few times. The V and J genes are TRBV7-9 and TRBJ2-5; D gene unclear. The CDR3 runs 14 residues. Trimming left V 7 bases short and J 7 bases short, with 19 bases between. Germline V gene sequence: CDR1 SEHNR, CDR2 FQNEAQ (reference sequence). The CDR3 region has the DNA TGTGCCAGCACCGACCCCCCCCGGCTAGGGACCCAGTACTTC. Its protein is CASTDPPRLGTQYF.

The rearrangement uses TRBV6-6 and TRBJ1-1, with a possible D match to TRBD1 (5 bases). The length of the CDR3 is 15 residues. The germline V gene has CDR1 MNHNY and CDR2 SVGAGI (reference sequence). Trimming took off 5 bases at V and 5 bases at J, with 18 bases between the two ends. Here the CDR3 reads CASSNWGGKGTEAFF. The CDR3 DNA reads TGTGCCAGCAGTAACTGGGGGGGGAAAGGAACTGAAGCTTTCTTT.

The chain employs TRBV15 and TRBJ2-2, with 8 bases matching TRBD2. There are 16 residues in the CDR3. The V and J ends lost 5 bases and 4 bases, in that order; junction bases with no gene match: 9. The germline CDR1 and CDR2 sequences are LNHNV and YYDKDF (reference sequence). The CDR3 nucleotides are TGTGCCACCAGCTTTCGGGGGGGCCGGGGCACCGGGGAGCTGTTTTTT. Its protein product is CATSFRGGRGTGELFF.

The rearrangement joins TRBV9 to TRBJ2-7; TRBD1 agrees at 8 bases. The CDR3 length is 15 residues. CDR1 and CDR2 from the germline V gene are SGDLS and YYNGEE. V was clipped by 2 bases and J by 2 bases; unmatched bases: 6. In DNA, the CDR3 is TGTGCCAGCAGCGTCGCCCCGGGACAGGCCTACGAGCAGTACTTC. Protein: CASSVAPGQAYEQYF.

This clone was counted many times. The chain uses TRBV27 and TRBJ2-1, with D maybe TRBD2 (5 bases). Germline lookup yields CDR1 MNHEY and CDR2 SMNVEV (reference sequence). V was clipped by 4 bases and J by 15 bases, with 16 bases between them. This CDR3 has 12 residues. Here the CDR3 DNA reads TGTGCCAGCAGTTGGACTGGAAGCCCGGGGTTCTTC. The encoded protein is CASSWTGSPGFF.

This clone was counted only a few times. This chain links TRBV7-8 with TRBJ2-7; D perhaps matches TRBD1 (5 bases). V dropped 4 bases and J dropped 7 bases, with 11 bases sitting between them. The CDR3 spans 12 residues. Germline CDR1 SGHVS, CDR2 FQNEAQ. The CDR3 spells CASSWGPGEQYF. The CDR3 DNA reads TGTGCCAGCAGCTGGGGCCCCGGGGAGCAGTACTTC.

This clone has more than one count but fewer than ten. The rearrangement joins TRBV5-6 to TRBJ2-7; D uncertain. Germline lookup yields CDR1 SGHDT and CDR2 YYEEEE. The V and J ends lost 4 bases and 2 bases respectively, with 13 bases between them. The CDR3 loop spans 14 amino acids. CDR3: CASSPPLSAYEQYF. The CDR3 DNA is TGTGCCAGCAGCCCACCCCTCAGCGCCTACGAGCAGTACTTC.

CDR3 residues: CAWSLGQGRQETQYF. The CDR3, as DNA: TGTGCCTGGAGCCTGGGACAGGGGCGCCAAGAGACCCAGTACTTC. This rearrangement joins TRBV30 to TRBJ2-5; 10 positions match TRBD1. CDR1 is GTSNPN and CDR2 is SVGIG in the germline V gene (reference sequence). The ends lost 3 bases at V and 1 base at J; junction bases unmatched: 5. The CDR3 length is 15 residues.

This chain joins TRBV2 and TRBJ2-5; no definite D call. Germline V gene lookup returns CDR1 SNHLY and CDR2 FYNNEI. Trimming cost V 4 bases and J 0 bases, with 9 bases left between them. The CDR3 consists of 14 residues. CDR3 nucleotides: TGTGCCAGCAGTGTGTCCCCGTACCAAGAGACCCAGTACTTC. It is translated as CASSVSPYQETQYF.

This clone was seen a few times. The rearrangement joins TRBV24-1 to TRBJ2-2, with D possibly TRBD1 on 6 matching bases. In germline, CDR1 is KGHDR, CDR2 SFDVKD. Trimming left V 2 bases short and J 4 bases short, with 16 bases between. This CDR3 spans 17 amino acids. The CDR3 is CATSDSGARGLTGELFF. The CDR3 coding sequence is TGTGCCACCAGTGATTCAGGGGCGAGGGGTCTCACCGGGGAGCTGTTTTTT.

For this clone: One end of the junction fails to match germline, which may point to a read error. The chain combines TRBV18 with TRBJ1-4; 9 nucleotides match TRBD1. Germline values: CDR1 KGHSH, CDR2 LQKENI. The CDR3 is 16 residues long. The CDR3 sequence is CASSPQGAMTNEKLFF. The CDR3 DNA reads as TGTGCCAGCTCTCCACAGGGGGCGATGACTAATGAAAAACTGTTTTTT. The full variable domain, rest sourced from reference TRBV18 and TRBJ1-4, is NAGVMQNPRHLVRRRGQEARLRCSPMKGHSHVYWYRQLPEEGLKFMVYLQKENIIDESGMPKERFSAEFPKEGPSILRIQQVVRGDSAAYFCASSPQGAMTNEKLFFGSGTQLSVL.

V gene TRBV6-5 combines with J gene TRBJ1-1; the match to TRBD1 covers 7 bases. CDR3 length: 14 residues. V lost 7 bases and J lost 0; bases outside the gene matches: 5. The germline CDR1 and CDR2 sequences are MNHEY and SVGAGI. CDR3 amino acids: CASTPGQMNTEAFF. In nucleotides, the CDR3 is TGTGCCAGCACCCCGGGACAGATGAACACTGAAGCTTTCTTT.

At least ten counts were recorded for this clone. This chain joins TRBV18 and TRBJ1-1, with TRBD1 matching over 7 bases. The germline V gene has CDR1 KGHSH and CDR2 LQKENI. Trimming took 4 bases from V and 6 from J; bases not matched to a gene: 8. This CDR3 region has 14 residues. The CDR3 coding sequence is TGTGCCAGCTCACGGGGCAATACAGGGGCTGAAGCTTTCTTT. It encodes CASSRGNTGAEAFF.